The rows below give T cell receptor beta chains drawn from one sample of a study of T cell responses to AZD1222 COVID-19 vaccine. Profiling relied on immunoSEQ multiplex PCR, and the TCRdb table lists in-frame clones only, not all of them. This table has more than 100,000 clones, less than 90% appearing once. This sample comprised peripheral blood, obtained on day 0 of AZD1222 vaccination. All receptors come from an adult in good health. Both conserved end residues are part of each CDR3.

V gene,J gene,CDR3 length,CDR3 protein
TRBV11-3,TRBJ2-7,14,CASSSGTGGFEQYF
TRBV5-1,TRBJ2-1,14,CASSPGTGNNEQFF
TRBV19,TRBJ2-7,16,CASSITQAGETYEQYF
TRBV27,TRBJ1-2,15,CASSLSRGGAYGYTF
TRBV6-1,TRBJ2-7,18,CASSGTGLAGLMTYEQYF
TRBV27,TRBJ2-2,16,CASSFPGRGGTGELFF
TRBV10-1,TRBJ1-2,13,CASSHDRNYGYTF
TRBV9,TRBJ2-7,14,CASSVEGQSYEQYF
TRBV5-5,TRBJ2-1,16,CASIQLLAGETNEQFF
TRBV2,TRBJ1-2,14,CASSVTGGADGYTF
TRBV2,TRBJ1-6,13,CASRTDYNSPLHF
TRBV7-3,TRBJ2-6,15,CASSESGSGANVLTF